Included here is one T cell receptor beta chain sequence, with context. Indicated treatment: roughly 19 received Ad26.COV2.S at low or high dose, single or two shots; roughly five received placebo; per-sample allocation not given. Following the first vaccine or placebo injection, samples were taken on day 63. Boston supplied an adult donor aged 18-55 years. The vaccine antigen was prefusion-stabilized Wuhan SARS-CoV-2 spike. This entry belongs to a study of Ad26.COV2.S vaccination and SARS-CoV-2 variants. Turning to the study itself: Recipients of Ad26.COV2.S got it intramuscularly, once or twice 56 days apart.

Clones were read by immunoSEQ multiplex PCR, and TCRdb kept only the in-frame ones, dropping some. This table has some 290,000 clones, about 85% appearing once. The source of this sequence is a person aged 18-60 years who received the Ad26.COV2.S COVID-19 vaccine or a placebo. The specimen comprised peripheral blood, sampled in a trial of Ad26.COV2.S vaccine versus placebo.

Written as DNA, the CDR3 is TGTGCCAGCAGTAGGTCGTCTGGAAACACCATATATTTT. Translating it yields CASSRSSGNTIYF. The V call is TRBV6-1, the J call TRBJ1-3; no definite D call. V was trimmed by 5 bases and J by 1 base, leaving 6 bases between them. Germline values: CDR1 MNHNS, CDR2 SASEGT. The CDR3 sequence is 13 residues long.